This T cell receptor (beta chain) was documented in a study of T cells after yellow fever vaccination. The overall study: Where fractions had low cell numbers, libraries were prepared from them with the SMART-Seq v4 Ultra Low Input RNA kit. Study findings and constraints: Of the clonotypes, a small share occurred in both CD4 and CD8 compartments. Researchers cautioned that FACS-sorted repertoires could harbor abundant clonotypes contaminating from the bulk population. Post-booster repertoires contained most primary-vaccination clones again (roughly 96% CD4, around 88% CD8).

As concerns this clonotype: Its antigen is still unknown.

The CDR3 is 14 residues long. Deletions cut 1 base from V and 6 bases from J, with 13 bases between. A single record per CDR3 protein comes from TCRdb applying MiXCR to the 5' RACE reads. The profile shows 600,000 to 750,000 distinct CDR3 sequences, 10% to 15% of them singletons. The sample here was PBMCs, taken on the day of the yellow fever booster vaccination. This receptor was identified in a man aged 30-40 years who received the YFV17D yellow fever vaccine. The chain is built from TRBV12-3 or TRBV12-4 and TRBJ2-7, with D uncertain. The CDR3 DNA reads TGTGCCAGCAGTTTAGTGAGTCCTTCGGTCGAGCAGTACTTC. Protein sequence: CASSLVSPSVEQYF.